The source of this TCR beta chain is a study of blood T cell repertoires in COVID-19. Turning to the study itself: Spain, Italy and the United States supplied samples that represented acute and convalescent COVID-19. Sources were T cells, B-cell-depleted T cells, or PBMCs; the material itself was cDNA or gDNA.

Methods used by the authors: Amplification from reference gene primers served as the basis for estimated nucleated cell counts. Only in-frame clones appear in the TCRdb table, and some are missing; sequencing was by immunoSEQ multiplex PCR. V and J calls and clone size follow that table, whereas D and trimming were derived from the DNA. Here the sample spans roughly 440,000 clones, 88% being singletons. Enrollment of patients from Seattle took place during active infection, with longitudinal follow-up. V shed 7 bases and J 5 bases; nucleotides not matched to a gene: 5. CDR1 and CDR2 (germline): MNHEY, SVGAGI. This CDR3 is built from 14 residues.

This chain joins TRBV6-5 and TRBJ1-5, with 10 bases lining up with TRBD1. This receptor was obtained from a woman between 50 and 59 years old with COVID-19, enrolled during active disease. Sequencing used peripheral blood. CDR3 region: CASTPGQGYQPQHF. CDR3 nucleotides: TGTGCCAGCACCCCGGGACAGGGGTATCAGCCCCAGCATTTT.